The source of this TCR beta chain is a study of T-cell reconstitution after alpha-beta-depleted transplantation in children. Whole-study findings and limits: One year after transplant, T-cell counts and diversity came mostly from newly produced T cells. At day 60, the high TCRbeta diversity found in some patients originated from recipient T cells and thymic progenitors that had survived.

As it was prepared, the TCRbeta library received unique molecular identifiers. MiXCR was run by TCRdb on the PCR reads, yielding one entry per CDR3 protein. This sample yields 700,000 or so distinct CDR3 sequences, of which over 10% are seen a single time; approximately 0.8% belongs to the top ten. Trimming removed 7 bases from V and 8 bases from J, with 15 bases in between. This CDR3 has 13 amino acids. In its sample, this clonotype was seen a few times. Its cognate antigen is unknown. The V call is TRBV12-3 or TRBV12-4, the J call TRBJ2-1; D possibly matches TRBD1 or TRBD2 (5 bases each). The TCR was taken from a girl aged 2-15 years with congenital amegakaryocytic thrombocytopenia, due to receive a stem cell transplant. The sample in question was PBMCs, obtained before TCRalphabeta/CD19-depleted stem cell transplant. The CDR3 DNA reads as TGTGCCAGCAACCCGGGGCATAGTGATGAGCAGTTCTTC. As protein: CASNPGHSDEQFF.